This T cell receptor (beta chain) comes out of a study of T-cell memory formation after mild COVID-19. Findings and caveats of the study: Memory sampled before infection contained some responding clones, suggesting cross-reactive memory joined. Clones shrinking from day 15 to 85 showed even CD4/CD8 mixes; later expanders tilted CD4+. Unconfirmed was the SARS-CoV-2 specificity of second-wave clones that peaked on day 37.

Germline V gene sequence: CDR1 SGHTA, CDR2 FQGTGA. CDR3 length: 14 residues. Trimming took 5 bases from V and 8 from J, leaving 16 bases between them. As to this clonotype: What it recognizes is unknown.

TCRdb redid the calling of the 5' RACE reads with MiXCR, one entry per CDR3 protein. Among about 140,000 distinct CDR3 sequences listed, more than 13% were seen once. Input material: PBMCs or a T cell subset sorted from them (not recorded which). The source of this sequence is an adult woman who had mild COVID-19 (a few samples of this study predate the infection). Cell type and time point are not known. The rearrangement links TRBV7-3 to TRBJ2-1; D ambiguous. The DNA for the CDR3 is TGTGCCAGCAGCCCCGGTTTTTCCTGGGATGAGCAGTTCTTC. The encoded protein is CASSPGFSWDEQFF. The complete variable domain, with remaining parts taken from reference TRBV7-3 and TRBJ2-1, reads GAGVSQTPSNKVTEKGKYVELRCDPISGHTALYWYRQSLGQGPEFLIYFQGTGAADDSGLPNDRFFAVRPEGSVSTLKIQRTERGDSAVYLCASSPGFSWDEQFFGPGTRLTVL.